This TCR beta chain is drawn from a study of cytomegalovirus exposure and HLA in healthy donors. Points from the study as a whole: Analyzed later, most CMV-associated TCR beta chains appeared HLA-restricted. The likely origin of a cluster of highly shared sequence variants was a sequencing artifact.

The PCR employed 60 Vbeta primers together with 13 Jbeta primers. Method: immunoSEQ multiplex PCR; TCRdb's copy keeps in-frame clones and lacks some. Altogether 65,000 to 90,000 clones are present, 82% being singletons, with the ten largest covering 1.9%. This clone was seen more than once but under ten times. The antigen is not known. CDR3 size: 13 residues. Between the trimmed V and J ends, which lost 6 bases and 8 bases, there was a span of 14 bases. Per the germline V gene, CDR1 is SNHLY and CDR2 is FYNNEI. Sequenced input: PBMCs. The chain employs TRBV2 and TRBJ1-5; D gene ambiguous. The clonotype originates from a man aged 18 to 30 in good health and CMV-seronegative. The CDR3 reads CASSLKSLEPQHF. CDR3 nucleotides: TGTGCCAGCAGCCTAAAGAGCTTAGAGCCCCAGCATTTT. The entire variable domain, with the rest obtained from reference TRBV2 and TRBJ1-5, is as follows: EPEVTQTPSHQVTQMGQEVILRCVPISNHLYFYWYRQILGQKVEFLVSFYNNEISEKSEIFDDQFSVERPDGSNFTLKIRSTKLEDSAMYFCASSLKSLEPQHFGDGTRLSIL.